This T cell receptor beta chain was sequenced during a study of T-cell reconstitution after alpha-beta-depleted transplantation in children. The CDR3 is 14 residues long. With 0 bases removed from V and 7 bases from J, the gap between germline ends came to 11 bases. Germline V CDR1 and CDR2: SGHRS, YFSETQ. Study-wide findings and caveats: About two months after transplant, alpha-beta T cells reportedly came from several hundred expanded graft clones. Counts and diversity of T cells one year after transplant came mostly from newly produced T cells. Recipient T cells and thymic progenitors that survived were the source of the high TCRbeta diversity seen at day 60 in some patients.

The library targeted TCRbeta and was prepared with unique molecular identifiers. Using its own MiXCR run on the PCR reads, TCRdb lists one record per CDR3 protein. The repertoire consists of 250,000 to 300,000 distinct CDR3 sequences, with approximately 10% occurring once and the leading ten covering around 20%. This clonotype has ten or more counts. Its antigen is undetermined. The gene calls are TRBV5-1 and TRBJ2-1, with D possibly being TRBD1 (6 bases). The sequenced sample was peripheral blood, obtained 180 days after TCRalphabeta/CD19-depleted stem cell transplant. The receptor was derived from a male patient aged 2 to 9 who had a stem cell transplant for chronic granulomatous disease, so the T cells may come from the graft donor. The CDR3 sequence: CASSLETGINEQFF. As DNA, the CDR3 is TGCGCCAGCAGCTTGGAGACAGGCATTAATGAGCAGTTCTTC.